The T cell receptor beta chain under discussion was sequenced for a study of post-analysis software for immune sequencing data. Study information: Clinical courses comprised relapsing-remitting, secondary progressive and progressive-relapsing multiple sclerosis. The study's findings and limits: Pronounced co-clustering by F measure was evident among identically batched samples. In patients, TRBV5-6, TRBV5-1 and TRBV20-1 belonged to five or six TRBV segments found more frequently than in controls.

A remark on this clonotype: Its antigen is undetermined.

The germline V gene has CDR1 LGHDT and CDR2 YNNKEL (reference sequence). CDR3 length: 15 amino acids. Trimming removed 0 bases at V and 1 base at J, with 7 bases between. Tagging with unique molecular identifiers was a feature of the TCR beta cDNA libraries. Researchers reported roughly 510,000 cDNA molecules coming from around 1 to 10 million T cells. TCRdb reprocessed the PCR reads with MiXCR, giving one entry per CDR3 protein. The table lists about 200,000 distinct CDR3 sequences, 29% of them singletons. The J gene is TRBJ1-5, the V gene TRBV3-1, with no clear D. Sequencing was done on a sample of blood. This clonotype originated in a girl younger than 18 with multiple sclerosis. The chain's CDR3 is CASSQEMGSNQPQHF. CDR3 DNA: TGTGCCAGCAGCCAAGAAATGGGCAGCAATCAGCCCCAGCATTTT.